Given below is one TCR beta chain in context. Antigen specificity is unknown. This specimen belongs to a study of read filtering for tumor transcriptome and immune sequencing. Study-wide background: Patients were approximately 18 male and around 15 female, mean age 65.9 years, range roughly 45 to 85.

General study points: IR-seq and RNA-seq agreed better without single-read clonotypes. RNA-seq captured clonotypes less deeply and reliably than IR-seq.

Every patient had bone marrow sampled while the disease was active. From 300 to 400 ng of RNA, a library with molecular barcoded alpha/delta and beta/gamma adaptors was made. MiXCR, run by TCRdb on the reads, gives a single entry per CDR3 protein. The sample has tens of thousands of distinct CDR3 sequences, approximately 19% seen once; the top ten hold 11% to 15%. Germline trimming cut 0 bases from V and 5 bases from J; bases unmatched to any gene: 18. The germline V gene has CDR1 LGHDT and CDR2 YNNKEL (reference sequence). The CDR3 is 19 residues long. This clonotype was obtained from a donor aged 40 or older with multiple myeloma. The V call is TRBV3-1, the J call TRBJ1-2; TRBD1 agrees at 7 bases. Sequencing was done on a sample of a population of CD138-negative cells sorted from bone marrow. CDR3 sequence reads: CASSQDSKTRTGRLYGYTF. The CDR3 DNA follows: TGTGCCAGCAGCCAAGACTCCAAAACCCGGACAGGCCGATTGTATGGCTACACCTTC.